This T cell receptor (beta chain) is drawn from a study of cytomegalovirus exposure and HLA in healthy donors. This CDR3 has 14 residues. V lost 4 bases and J lost 6; bases outside the gene matches: 5. The germline V gene has CDR1 SEHNR and CDR2 FQNEAQ (reference sequence). Use of 60 Vbeta and 13 Jbeta primers characterized the PCR. Sequencing used immunoSEQ multiplex PCR; TCRdb keeps in-frame clones, though not all of them. The sample lists 200,000 to 250,000 clones; over 65% were seen once. This clone appeared once. Sequencing input: PBMCs. This clonotype originated in a young man in good health and CMV-seronegative. The chain is built from TRBV7-9 and TRBJ2-4; 8 bases align to TRBD2. The CDR3 DNA reads TGTGCCAGCAGCTCCGGGGGGGCAGGAAACATTCAGTACTTC. Translation gives CASSSGGAGNIQYF.